A selection of T cell receptor beta chains follows, all from one sample in a study of blood T cell repertoires in COVID-19. Repertoires were generated with immunoSEQ multiplex PCR, while TCRdb's copy carries only in-frame clones and drops some. Of approximately 220,000 clones detected, more than 80% appear once; the ten largest clones hold 0.95% to 1.5%. The sequenced sample consisted of PBMCs or T cells enriched from blood (not recorded which). The receptors come from a man younger than 40 who had recovered from COVID-19. The CDR3 runs from the conserved cysteine through the conserved F or W. A D gene is named only where the DNA matches it firmly. Clone size appears in some rows only: once, few, many, or a class for an expanded clone.

TRBD2,TRBV6-5,TRBJ2-3,NA,TGTGCCAGCAGTTACGGACTAGCGGGGGACACAGATACGCAGTATTTT,CASSYGLAGDTDTQYF
NA,TRBV18,TRBJ1-1,NA,TGTGCCAGCTCACAACAGGGATCCACTGAAGCTTTCTTT,CASSQQGSTEAFF
TRBD1,TRBV6-5,TRBJ1-2,once,TGTGCCAGCAGTTACTCGATTGGTGCAGGGGGCGGCTACACCTTC,CASSYSIGAGGGYTF
NA,TRBV5-1,TRBJ1-2,NA,TGCGCCAGCAGCCCGGGAGGCGTCGTTTCAGATGGCTACACCTTC,CASSPGGVVSDGYTF
TRBD2,TRBV30,TRBJ2-2,NA,TGTGCCGGGGATTCAGCGGGGGGGCCCACCGGGGAGCTGTTTTTT,CAGDSAGGPTGELFF
TRBD1,TRBV14,TRBJ1-2,NA,TGTGCCAGCAGCGCCGGGACAGGGGTTCGCTACACCTTC,CASSAGTGVRYTF
TRBD2,TRBV3-1/TRBV3-2,TRBJ2-1,NA,TGTGCCAGCAGCCACCAAACTCGGGGGGGGCTGTATGAGCAGTTCTTC,CASSHQTRGGLYEQFF
NA,TRBV30,TRBJ2-7,NA,TGTGCCTGGAGTGAGGGGAAAGGATACGAGCAGTACTTC,CAWSEGKGYEQYF
NA,TRBV28,TRBJ1-5,few,TGTTCTACAGGTTTCAGCAATCAGCCCCAGCATTTT,CSTGFSNQPQHF
TRBD1,TRBV9,TRBJ2-3,NA,TGTGCCAGCAGCGAAGGGACAGACCCTCGGTATACGCAGTATTTT,CASSEGTDPRYTQYF
NA,TRBV4-3,TRBJ1-2,NA,TGCGCCAGCAGCCAAGATACAGGGTCGAACTATGGCTACACCTTC,CASSQDTGSNYGYTF
TRBD2,TRBV5-5,TRBJ2-7,NA,TGTGCCAGCAGCTTGGCAGCGGCGGGGGGGCTTTACGAGCAGTACTTC,CASSLAAAGGLYEQYF
TRBD1,TRBV2,TRBJ1-5,few,TGTGCCAGCAGCTTGAGACAGGGGATCTATCAGCCCCAGCATTTT,CASSLRQGIYQPQHF
NA,TRBV24-1,TRBJ2-2,NA,TGTGCCACCAGGGGCGGCAGGGAGGCCGGGGAGCTGTTTTTT,CATRGGREAGELFF
TRBD1,TRBV29-1,TRBJ1-2,NA,TGCAGCGTTGAAGCGGTCCCAGGGGGTCTTGGTGGCTACACCTTC,CSVEAVPGGLGGYTF
NA,TRBV7-8,TRBJ2-2,NA,TGTGCCAGCAGTACCCGACAGACTCCGAACACCGGGGAGCTGTTTTTT,CASSTRQTPNTGELFF
NA,TRBV7-9,TRBJ1-3,NA,TGTGCCAGCAGTCCGGACACAACTGGAAACACCATATATTTT,CASSPDTTGNTIYF
TRBD1,TRBV11-3,TRBJ2-7,NA,TGTGCCAGCAGCTTTAACAGGGGGAACGAGCAGTACTTC,CASSFNRGNEQYF
TRBD1,TRBV6-5,TRBJ1-5,NA,TGTGCCAGCAGTCTTAGGACAGGGGGCAATCAGCCCCAGCATTTT,CASSLRTGGNQPQHF
NA,TRBV29-1,TRBJ2-2,NA,TGCAGCGTTGGAATCAGGGGGAACACCGGGGAGCTGTTTTTT,CSVGIRGNTGELFF
TRBD2,TRBV10-3,TRBJ2-5,NA,TGTGCCATCAGTGCCGGGGGGGGCCAAGAGACCCAGTACTTC,CAISAGGGQETQYF
NA,TRBV30,TRBJ1-2,NA,TGTGCCTGGAGTGTAGGTCAGGGCTATGGCTACACCTTC,CAWSVGQGYGYTF
NA,TRBV14,TRBJ2-1,NA,TGTGCCAGCAGCCAAGACGAAAGACAGCAGCAGTTCTTC,CASSQDERQQQFF
NA,TRBV14,TRBJ1-1,NA,TGTGCCAGCAGCCAAGTTCGGACCGGGACTCAAGCTTTCTTT,CASSQVRTGTQAFF
TRBD2,TRBV7-9,TRBJ2-3,NA,TGTGCCAGCAGCTTATTAACTAGCGGGGACACAGATACGCAGTATTTT,CASSLLTSGDTDTQYF
NA,TRBV30,TRBJ1-2,NA,TGTGCCTGGAGCGAAGTCAAAGGGGGTTTTTTCTATGGCTACACCTTC,CAWSEVKGGFFYGYTF
NA,TRBV30,TRBJ1-6,NA,TGTGCCTTCAACATCGGGGGGAGCTCCTATAATTCACCCCTCCACTTT,CAFNIGGSSYNSPLHF
NA,TRBV10-2,TRBJ2-2,NA,TGCGCCAGCAGTGGGGGCGGAACCGTGAACACCGGGGAGCTGTTTTTT,CASSGGGTVNTGELFF
NA,TRBV7-2,TRBJ2-7,NA,TGTGCCAGCAGCTCGCAGGGGTCTTTCGACGAGCAGTACTTC,CASSSQGSFDEQYF
TRBD1,TRBV27,TRBJ2-1,NA,TGTGCCAGCACCACGTCCCGGGACAGGGACAATGAGCAGTTCTTC,CASTTSRDRDNEQFF
TRBD1,TRBV10-3,TRBJ1-3,NA,TGTGCCATCAGCGGAACAGGGGGAACTGGAAACACCATATATTTT,CAISGTGGTGNTIYF
TRBD2,TRBV29-1,TRBJ2-5,NA,TGCAGCGTTGACATGGCGGGGGGGGAGACCCAGTACTTC,CSVDMAGGETQYF
TRBD1,TRBV29-1,TRBJ1-5,NA,TGCAGTGCTGGACAGGCCAGCAATCAGCCCCAGCATTTT,CSAGQASNQPQHF